This TCR beta chain was identified during a study of blood T cell repertoires in COVID-19. Study information: Specimens from acute and convalescent COVID-19 originated in the United States, Italy and Spain. T cells, B-cell-depleted T cells, or PBMCs provided the cDNA or gDNA that served as material.

This clone has just a few counts. While infection was still active, Seattle patients were enrolled and then followed longitudinally. Original methodology: Estimates of nucleated cell counts were drawn from the amplification of reference gene primers. Repertoires were generated with immunoSEQ multiplex PCR, while TCRdb's copy carries only in-frame clones and drops some. The V and J calls and the clone size are those of that table, but D and trimming were determined from the DNA. The sample carries tens of thousands of clones, roughly 86% recorded once. V gave up 8 bases and J gave up 5 bases, with 16 bases separating them. The germline CDR1 and CDR2 sequences are ENHRY and SYGVKD. The CDR3 totals 14 residues.

The sample comprised peripheral blood. The rearrangement joins TRBV10-3 to TRBJ1-5; D gene unclear. This TCR derives from a man aged 55-75 years with COVID-19, enrolled during active disease. CDR3 in amino acids: CAISEGRRDQPQHF. CDR3 nucleotides: TGTGCCATCTCGGAGGGCAGGAGAGATCAGCCCCAGCATTTT.